The rows below give T cell receptor beta chains drawn from one sample of a study of T cells in Graves' hyperthyroidism and ophthalmopathy. TCRdb fed the multiplex PCR reads into MiXCR, producing one record per CDR3 protein. This table holds 490,000 or so distinct CDR3 sequences, around a fifth found once. Sequenced input: blood. The receptors were sampled from a woman in her 70s with Graves' ophthalmopathy. Each CDR3 is given with its conserved first and last residue. A D gene is named only where the DNA matches it firmly. Only some rows state a clone size, as once, few, many or a class for expanded clones.

TGCAGTGCTAGATACAGGGGACTCAACACTGAAGCTTTCTTT | CSARYRGLNTEAFF | few | 14 | TRBJ1-1 | TRBV20-1 | TRBD1
TGTGCCTGGAGTGTGACCCGGGCAGCTATTCAGTACTTC | CAWSVTRAAIQYF | many | 13 | TRBJ2-4 | TRBV30 | -
TGTGCCAGCCCCACCGGGGGAGGGGGTTGTTCCGAGCAGTACTTC | CASPTGGGGCSEQYF | - | 15 | TRBJ2-7 | TRBV6-1 | -
TGTGCCAGCAGGGGGGACGACTATGGCTACACCTTC | CASRGDDYGYTF | - | 12 | TRBJ1-2 | TRBV28 | -
TGTGCCAGCAGTTACGACGTTAACTATGGCTACACCTTC | CASSYDVNYGYTF | - | 13 | TRBJ1-2 | TRBV6-5 | -
TGTGCCAGCAGCCACTGGGGGACAGAACCCTACGAGCAGTACTTC | CASSHWGTEPYEQYF | few | 15 | TRBJ2-7 | TRBV11-2 | TRBD1
TGTGCCAGCTCAACAGGGACAGAGACCCAGTACTTC | CASSTGTETQYF | - | 12 | TRBJ2-5 | TRBV18 | -
TGTGCCAGCCAGACCTGGAGGGGACCTTCCTACAATGAGCAGTTCTTC | CASQTWRGPSYNEQFF | - | 16 | TRBJ2-1 | TRBV27 | -
TGTGCCAGCAGCCTCGGGACGAGTCTTTATGGCTACACCTTC | CASSLGTSLYGYTF | - | 14 | TRBJ1-2 | TRBV3-1 | -
TGCAGTGCCCAGACAGGGGGAAGATCGAATGAGCAGTTCTTC | CSAQTGGRSNEQFF | - | 14 | TRBJ2-1 | TRBV20-1 | TRBD1
TGTGCCAGTAGTACCTCCCCGGGACAGGGAGGTGGCTACACCTTC | CASSTSPGQGGGYTF | few | 15 | TRBJ1-2 | TRBV19 | TRBD1
TGTGCCATCAGTGCGTCAGGGGTAGGGGACAATGAGCAGTTCTTC | CAISASGVGDNEQFF | - | 15 | TRBJ2-1 | TRBV10-3 | -
TGTGCCTGGAGTGGACAGGTGAACACTGAAGCTTTCTTT | CAWSGQVNTEAFF | many | 13 | TRBJ1-1 | TRBV30 | -
TGTGCCAGCAGGGGGGTCTTGAACACTGAAGCTTTCTTT | CASRGVLNTEAFF | many | 13 | TRBJ1-1 | TRBV27 | -
TGTGCCAGCCAACCCGAACAATTAGATACGCAGTATTTT | CASQPEQLDTQYF | few | 13 | TRBJ2-3 | TRBV2 | -
TGCAGTGCTAGAGTGTTACTAGCGGCCTACGAGCAGTACTTC | CSARVLLAAYEQYF | few | 14 | TRBJ2-7 | TRBV20-1 | TRBD2
TGTGCTAGTGGTTTGGGACGCGGGAGAGTGGCAGATACGCAGTATTTT | CASGLGRGRVADTQYF | few | 16 | TRBJ2-3 | TRBV12-5 | TRBD2
TGCAGCGCGGCGGGGGTTGAAGACAGGAGTAATGAAAAACTGTTTTTT | CSAAGVEDRSNEKLFF | - | 16 | TRBJ1-4 | TRBV29-1 | -
TGTGCCATCAGGACATACAGGGGTGAGGTCTTAGGAGGCTATGGCTACACCTTC | CAIRTYRGEVLGGYGYTF | few | 18 | TRBJ1-2 | TRBV10-3 | TRBD1
TGCAGTGCTAGTTTTCCTAGCGGGATCGCGTACGAGCAGTACTTC | CSASFPSGIAYEQYF | few | 15 | TRBJ2-7 | TRBV20-1 | TRBD2
TGTGCTAGCAGCCTGGAAGTGGGCACCGGGGAGCTGTTTTTT | CASSLEVGTGELFF | once | 14 | TRBJ2-2 | TRBV7-7 | -
TGTGCCAGCTCACCTACAGGGTCCGAGAATCAGCCCCAGCATTTT | CASSPTGSENQPQHF | many | 15 | TRBJ1-5 | TRBV18 | -
TGTGCCAGCAGTTTGGTGAGCGGGAGCTCCTACGAGCAGTACTTC | CASSLVSGSSYEQYF | - | 15 | TRBJ2-7 | TRBV27 | TRBD2
TGTGCCATCACATCGGACAGCTGGAACACTGAAGCTTTCTTT | CAITSDSWNTEAFF | few | 14 | TRBJ1-1 | TRBV10-3 | -
TGTGCCAGCAGTTATGGTCTCCAAACGGAGCTGTTTTTT | CASSYGLQTELFF | few | 13 | TRBJ2-2 | TRBV6-5 | -
TGTGCCAGTAGTATAGCCGACAGGGGCGACCATGGCTACACCTTC | CASSIADRGDHGYTF | - | 15 | TRBJ1-2 | TRBV19 | TRBD1
TGTGCCAGCAGTTTCGGCAGGATTTATGGCTACACCTTC | CASSFGRIYGYTF | many | 13 | TRBJ1-2 | TRBV12-3/TRBV12-4 | -
TGTGCCAGCAGCCAAACATCCGGGACAGCCGGAAACACCATATATTTT | CASSQTSGTAGNTIYF | - | 16 | TRBJ1-3 | TRBV3-1 | TRBD1
TGCAGTGCTAGGGGCCTCGGGGCTGGAAACACCATATATTTT | CSARGLGAGNTIYF | few | 14 | TRBJ1-3 | TRBV20-1 | -
TGTGCCAGCAGCTACCATCGGACTAGCGGGAGTAGTCAAGAGACCCAGTACTTC | CASSYHRTSGSSQETQYF | few | 18 | TRBJ2-5 | TRBV3-1 | TRBD2
TGTGCCAGCAGTTCCAGGAGTGTGAACACTGAAGCTTTCTTT | CASSSRSVNTEAFF | few | 14 | TRBJ1-1 | TRBV6-2/TRBV6-3 | -
TGTGCCAGCAGCGATAATACAGGCCCTTTAAGCTACGAGCAGTACTTC | CASSDNTGPLSYEQYF | - | 16 | TRBJ2-7 | TRBV7-9 | -
TGTGCCAGCAGTTTCAGGCGGGGGCTCGGCACTGAAGCTTTCTTT | CASSFRRGLGTEAFF | many | 15 | TRBJ1-1 | TRBV12-3/TRBV12-4 | -
TGCAGTGCTAGAGCCTTGGGGGGGGTTGATGAGCAGTTCTTC | CSARALGGVDEQFF | - | 14 | TRBJ2-1 | TRBV20-1 | TRBD2
TGTGCCAGCAGCGTAGCTAGCGTTGCCTACAATGAGCAGTTCTTC | CASSVASVAYNEQFF | - | 15 | TRBJ2-1 | TRBV9 | -
TGTGCCATCAGTAGCAGGGGGCAAGAGACCCAGTACTTC | CAISSRGQETQYF | - | 13 | TRBJ2-5 | TRBV10-3 | TRBD1
TGTGCCAGCAGCCAAGGAAGGCTAGCCGAGTTGTATTTT | CASSQGRLAELYF | - | 13 | TRBJ2-3 | TRBV3-1 | -
TGTGCCAGCAGTTTGATATCTAACAGGTATTATTACGAGCAGTACTTC | CASSLISNRYYYEQYF | - | 16 | TRBJ2-7 | TRBV28 | -
TGCGCCAGCCGTGAGATCACCGGGGAGCTGTTTTTT | CASREITGELFF | few | 12 | TRBJ2-2 | TRBV5-1 | -
TGCAGCGTTGAATTGTGGGAGGGCCAAGCAGATACGCAGTATTTT | CSVELWEGQADTQYF | few | 15 | TRBJ2-3 | TRBV29-1 | TRBD2
TGTGCCAGCAGCCGGGGACTAGCGGGGTACAATGAGCAGTTCTTC | CASSRGLAGYNEQFF | many | 15 | TRBJ2-1 | TRBV3-1 | TRBD2
TGCAGTGCTATCCAGGGGGCGCGGCAAGAGACCCAGTACTTC | CSAIQGARQETQYF | few | 14 | TRBJ2-5 | TRBV20-1 | TRBD1
TGTGCCAGCAGCTTAGCCCCGGGTGAAAAACTGTTTTTT | CASSLAPGEKLFF | - | 13 | TRBJ1-4 | TRBV7-8 | -
TGTGCCAGCAGTGAAGCTTCGACTAGCGGGGTCTACGAGCAGTACTTC | CASSEASTSGVYEQYF | - | 16 | TRBJ2-7 | TRBV6-1 | TRBD2
TGTGCCAGCTCACCACCCGCCCGGGCCGGGGAGACCCAGTACTTC | CASSPPARAGETQYF | few | 15 | TRBJ2-5 | TRBV18 | -
TGTGCCAGCAGCTTATTCAGCACAGATACGCAGTATTTT | CASSLFSTDTQYF | many | 13 | TRBJ2-3 | TRBV28 | -
TGCAGCGTTGAAGATCAGACTAGCGATTCCTACGAGCAGTACTTC | CSVEDQTSDSYEQYF | many | 15 | TRBJ2-7 | TRBV29-1 | TRBD2
TGTGCCAGCAGGCACGGAGGGTCCAGCGGCTACACCTTC | CASRHGGSSGYTF | - | 13 | TRBJ1-2 | TRBV27 | -
TGTGCCAGCAGCTTAGCGGGACTAGCGGGAGTCACAGGTACGCAGTATTTT | CASSLAGLAGVTGTQYF | - | 17 | TRBJ2-3 | TRBV7-9 | TRBD2
TGTGCCAGCAGTTTAGTCCGGGGTAGCGGGAGCTCTCCTCCCTACGAGCAGTACTTC | CASSLVRGSGSSPPYEQYF | many | 19 | TRBJ2-7 | TRBV12-3/TRBV12-4 | TRBD2
TGTACCAGCAGTGACTATGAAGATCAGCCCCAGCATTTT | CTSSDYEDQPQHF | - | 13 | TRBJ1-5 | TRBV6-1 | -
TGTGCCAGCAGCCAACGAAGTACGGGCCTTTGGGGCAATGAGCAGTTCTTC | CASSQRSTGLWGNEQFF | - | 17 | TRBJ2-1 | TRBV5-4 | -
TGTGCCAGCAGTTCACAACCCTCCTACGAGCAGTACTTC | CASSSQPSYEQYF | - | 13 | TRBJ2-7 | TRBV27 | -
TGTGCCAGCAGCGTAACCTTCGCGGCGCTTAGCACAGATACGCAGTATTTT | CASSVTFAALSTDTQYF | - | 17 | TRBJ2-3 | TRBV27 | -
TGTGCCAGCAGTTCTGGGGACAGGGGATCTGGCTACACCTTC | CASSSGDRGSGYTF | few | 14 | TRBJ1-2 | TRBV27 | TRBD1